The entry that follows covers one TCR beta chain sequence. These data originate in a study of technical replicates of blood from several donors. Produced via immunoSEQ multiplex PCR; TCRdb's table is partial and in-frame only. The sample holds about 70,000 clones; over 85% are singletons and the top ten take 0.3% to 0.45%. CDR3 length: 14 amino acids. Germline lookup yields CDR1 SEHNR and CDR2 FQNEAQ (reference sequence). V shed 4 bases and J 0 bases; nucleotides not matched to a gene: 3. This chain joins TRBV7-9 and TRBJ2-7; TRBD2 aligns across 7 bases. Source material: T cells isolated from PBMCs. The receptor was derived from a human donor in good health. The CDR3 loop reads CASSWGGVSYEQYF. CDR3 coding DNA: TGTGCCAGCAGCTGGGGGGGGGTCTCCTACGAGCAGTACTTC.